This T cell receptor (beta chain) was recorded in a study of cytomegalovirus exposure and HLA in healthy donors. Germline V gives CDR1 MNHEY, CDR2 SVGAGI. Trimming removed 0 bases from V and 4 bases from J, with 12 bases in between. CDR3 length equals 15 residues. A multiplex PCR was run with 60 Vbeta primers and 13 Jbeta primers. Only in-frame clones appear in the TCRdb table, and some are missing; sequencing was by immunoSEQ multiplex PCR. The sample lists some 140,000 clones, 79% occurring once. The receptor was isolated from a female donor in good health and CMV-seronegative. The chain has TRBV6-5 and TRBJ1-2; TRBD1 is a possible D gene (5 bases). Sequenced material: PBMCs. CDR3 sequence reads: CASSYSAVGGYGYTF. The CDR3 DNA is TGTGCCAGCAGTTACTCTGCGGTGGGGGGCTATGGCTACACCTTC.